This T cell receptor (beta chain) was identified during a study of beta chain features in type 1 diabetes. Germline CDR1 and CDR2: SEHNR and FQNEAQ (reference sequence). V was clipped by 10 bases and J by 8 bases, with 17 bases between them. This CDR3 region has 13 residues. Concerning this clone: Its specificity is unknown.

Of the isolated RNA, all was reverse transcribed, and so the sequenced material was expressed TCRB transcripts. The data were produced by immunoSEQ multiplex PCR, yet TCRdb's version contains in-frame clones alone and is incomplete. Among just over 150,000 clones, around 10% were seen once, and the ten largest hold roughly 1.9%. Overall study findings and caveats: Using cDNA template may skew counts toward highly expressing activated cells. Patients with type 1 diabetes showed fewer VDJ junction insertions and more deletions.

This chain joins TRBV7-9 and TRBJ1-4; the D is unclear. Material for sequencing was central memory CD4+ T cells from blood. The receptor was isolated from a man younger than 30 in good health. The CDR3 DNA sequence: TGTGCCACTAAACGGGATTTAGGCGAAAAACTGTTTTTT. Translated, it gives CATKRDLGEKLFF.